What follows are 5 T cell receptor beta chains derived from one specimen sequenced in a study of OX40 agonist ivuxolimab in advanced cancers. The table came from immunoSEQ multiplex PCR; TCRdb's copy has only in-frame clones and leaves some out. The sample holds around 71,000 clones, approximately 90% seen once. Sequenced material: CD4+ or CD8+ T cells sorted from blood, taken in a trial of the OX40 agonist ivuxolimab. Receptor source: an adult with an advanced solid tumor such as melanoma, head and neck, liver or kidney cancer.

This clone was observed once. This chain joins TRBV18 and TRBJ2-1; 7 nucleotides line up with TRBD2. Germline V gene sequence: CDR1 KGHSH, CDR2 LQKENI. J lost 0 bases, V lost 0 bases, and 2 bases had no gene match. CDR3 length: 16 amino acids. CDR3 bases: TGTGCCAGCTCACCACCGGGCGGGAGCTCCTACAATGAGCAGTTCTTC. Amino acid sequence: CASSPPGGSSYNEQFF.

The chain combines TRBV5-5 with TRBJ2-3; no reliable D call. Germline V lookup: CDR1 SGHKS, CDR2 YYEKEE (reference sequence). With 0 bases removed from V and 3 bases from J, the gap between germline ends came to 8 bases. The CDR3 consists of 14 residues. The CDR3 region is CASSLAASTDTQYF. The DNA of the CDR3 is TGTGCCAGCAGCTTGGCAGCTAGTACAGATACGCAGTATTTT.

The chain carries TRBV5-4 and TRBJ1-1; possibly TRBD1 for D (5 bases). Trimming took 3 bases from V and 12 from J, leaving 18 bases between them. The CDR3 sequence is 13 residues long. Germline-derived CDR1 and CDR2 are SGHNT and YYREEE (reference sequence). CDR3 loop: CASSWDGTRVPFF. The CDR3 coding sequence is TGTGCCAGCAGCTGGGACGGGACTAGAGTTCCTTTCTTT.

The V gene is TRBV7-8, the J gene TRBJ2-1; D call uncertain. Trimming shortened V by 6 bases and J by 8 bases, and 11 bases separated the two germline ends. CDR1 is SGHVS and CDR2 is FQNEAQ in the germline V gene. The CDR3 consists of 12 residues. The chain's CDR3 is CASSWTPDEQFF. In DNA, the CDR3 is TGTGCCAGCAGTTGGACCCCTGATGAGCAGTTCTTC.

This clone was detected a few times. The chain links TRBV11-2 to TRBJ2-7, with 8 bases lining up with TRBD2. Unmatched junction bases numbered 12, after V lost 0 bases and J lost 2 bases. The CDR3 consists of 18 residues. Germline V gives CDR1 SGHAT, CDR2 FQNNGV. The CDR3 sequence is CASSLDWGASGLPYEQYF. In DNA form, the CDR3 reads TGTGCCAGCAGCTTAGATTGGGGGGCTAGCGGGCTACCCTACGAGCAGTACTTC. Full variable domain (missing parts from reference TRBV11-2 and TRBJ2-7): EAGVAQSPRYKIIEKRQSVAFWCNPISGHATLYWYQQILGQGPKLLIQFQNNGVVDDSQLPKDRFSAERLKGVDSTLKIQPAKLEDSAVYLCASSLDWGASGLPYEQYFGPGTRLTVT.